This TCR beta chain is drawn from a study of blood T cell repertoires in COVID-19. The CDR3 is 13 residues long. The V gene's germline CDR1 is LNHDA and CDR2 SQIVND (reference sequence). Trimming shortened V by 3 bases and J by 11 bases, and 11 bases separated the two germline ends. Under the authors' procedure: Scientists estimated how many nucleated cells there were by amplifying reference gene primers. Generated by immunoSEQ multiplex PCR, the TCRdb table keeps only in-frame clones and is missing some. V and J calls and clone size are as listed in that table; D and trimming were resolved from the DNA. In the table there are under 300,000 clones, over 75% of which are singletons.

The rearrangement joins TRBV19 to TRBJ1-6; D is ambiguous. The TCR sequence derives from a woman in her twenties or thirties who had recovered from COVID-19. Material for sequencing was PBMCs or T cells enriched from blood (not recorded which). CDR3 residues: CASSIEAGAPLHF. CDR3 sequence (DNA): TGTGCCAGTAGTATCGAGGCGGGTGCACCCCTCCACTTT.